This TCR beta chain was profiled in a study of blood T cell repertoires in COVID-19 (dated by TCRdb to about 2020). About the investigation overall: Collaborator samples came from the United States, Italy and Spain and covered acute and convalescent phases of COVID-19. The prospective study material was composed of cDNA or gDNA derived from T cells, B-cell-depleted T cells, or PBMCs. The dataset comprised deeply sampled blood TCRbeta repertoires from subjects exposed to, actively infected with, or recovered from COVID-19. The repertoires were made available in a free public database intended to serve as a resource for research on the immune response to SARS-CoV-2. Samples were obtained from the ongoing ImmuneRACE study (first 160 participants) and from about 1,300 subjects provided by 6 global collaborators. Sample metadata almost always included a de-identified subject ID, COVID-19 status, age in years and sex. HLA class I and class II types, where available, came from metadata supplied by the sample provider rather than from assay-based typing.

TCRbeta CDR3 regions were amplified from genomic DNA by means of the immunoSEQ Assay, a bias-controlled multiplex PCR. The study's own analysis went as follows. The number of nucleated cells in each sample was estimated from the amplification of reference gene primers within the assay. To quantify the absolute abundance of each unique TCRbeta CDR3 rearrangement, sequence reads were collapsed and filtered. Productive Simpson clonality was computed per sample as the square root of Simpson's diversity index over productive rearrangements. TCRdb took over this immuneACCESS table, retaining in-frame rearrangements with V and J assigned. Such tables are incomplete; in checked studies, under half of the missing clones stem from an unresolved V gene, and the remainder is unexplained. D and trimming were read from the DNA, whereas the V and J calls and clone size are those reported in that table. The sample table lists more than 200,000 clones, around 90% of them with a count of one. The ten largest clones add up to 11% of the sample.

General findings and caveats noted by the study authors: How much clinical and demographic metadata was included differed by source and by participant, and the metadata was provided uncurated.

Participants in the prospective study were enrolled through a virtual design, were aged 18 to 89 years, and lived in about 25 United States geographic areas. In the prospective study, participants were assigned to cohorts based on the clinical history participants reported in a screening survey and a study questionnaire. Recovered participants in ImmuneRACE Cohort 3 were defined by two consecutive negative NP/OP PCR tests, clearance by a healthcare professional, or resolution of symptoms. Mobile phlebotomists in the prospective study collected whole blood, serum and a nasopharyngeal or oropharyngeal swab from every participant. Over a roughly 2-month period, participants in the prospective study had the option of providing additional blood draws and questionnaires. Before DNA extraction, prospective study blood samples were shipped either frozen or at room temperature. This clone was observed once. The antigen it recognizes is unknown. No much larger clone exists at a distance of one base, and base qualities are not known.

The V and J ends are trimmed by 3 bases and 4 bases, leaving 6 bases between them. CDR1 and CDR2 are read off the germline V gene as SGHVS and FQNEAQ. The CDR3 runs 13 residues from the cysteine to the phenylalanine. The entry retains the CDR3 DNA only, 39 bases that are in frame from base 1. The chain is encoded by TRBV7-8 joined to TRBJ2-2, with the D gene too uncertain to name. Sequenced sample: PBMCs or T cells enriched from blood (not recorded which). This receptor was taken from a man aged 30 to 45 who had recovered from COVID-19. The DNA is TGTGCCAGCAGCTTTACGGTCACCGGGGAGCTGTTTTTT. It is translated as CASSFTVTGELFF.